This T cell receptor (beta chain) was captured by sequencing in a study of post-analysis software for immune sequencing data. The overall study: Included courses were relapsing-remitting and secondary progressive multiple sclerosis; progressive-relapsing multiple sclerosis was also included. Study-level points and caveats: Strong co-clustering by F measure was seen for same-batch samples. The normalized Chao1 diversity of multiple sclerosis patients was significantly lower than that of controls. Patients had higher frequencies than controls of roughly five TRBV segments, including TRBV5-6, TRBV5-1 and TRBV20-1.

Libraries were made from TCR beta cDNA, and they carried unique molecular identifiers. It was from roughly 1 to 10 million T cells that some 500,000 cDNA molecules came. MiXCR, applied by TCRdb to the PCR reads, yields one record per CDR3 protein. The sample has 350,000 to 450,000 distinct CDR3 sequences; 30% to 40% are singletons. Germline CDR1 MNHEY, CDR2 SVGAGI. The CDR3 length is 14 residues. Trimming pared 4 bases from V and 7 bases from J, leaving 16 bases between. This clonotype turned up a few times. No antigen is known for it. The origin of this receptor is a girl between 2 and 10 years old with multiple sclerosis. Sequencing input: blood. The chain has TRBV6-5 and TRBJ2-5, with D hard to call. CDR3 sequence reads: CASSSVDGYGTQYF. The CDR3 DNA sequence: TGTGCCAGCAGTTCCGTCGACGGTTATGGGACCCAGTACTTC.